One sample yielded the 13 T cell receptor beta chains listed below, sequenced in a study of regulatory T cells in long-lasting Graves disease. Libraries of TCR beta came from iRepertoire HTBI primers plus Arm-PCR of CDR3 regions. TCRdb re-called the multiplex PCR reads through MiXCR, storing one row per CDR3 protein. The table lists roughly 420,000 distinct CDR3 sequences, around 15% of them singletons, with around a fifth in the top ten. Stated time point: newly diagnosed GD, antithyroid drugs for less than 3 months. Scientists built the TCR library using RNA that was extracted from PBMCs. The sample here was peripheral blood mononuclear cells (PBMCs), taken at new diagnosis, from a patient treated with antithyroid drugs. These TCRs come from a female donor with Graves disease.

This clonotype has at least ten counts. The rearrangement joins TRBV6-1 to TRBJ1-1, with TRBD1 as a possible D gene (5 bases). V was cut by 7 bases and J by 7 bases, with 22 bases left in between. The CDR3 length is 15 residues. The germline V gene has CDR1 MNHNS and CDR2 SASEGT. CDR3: CASTKEGRREGEAFF. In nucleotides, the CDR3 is TGTGCCAGCACGAAGGAGGGGCGCAGAGAGGGTGAAGCTTTCTTT.

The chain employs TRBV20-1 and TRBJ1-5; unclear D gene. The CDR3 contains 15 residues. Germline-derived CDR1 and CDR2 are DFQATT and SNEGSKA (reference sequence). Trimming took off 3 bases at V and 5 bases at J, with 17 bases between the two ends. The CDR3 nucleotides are TGCAGTGCTAGCAGGCGGCCCCTCGGCGATCAGCCCCAGCATTTT. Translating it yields CSASRRPLGDQPQHF.

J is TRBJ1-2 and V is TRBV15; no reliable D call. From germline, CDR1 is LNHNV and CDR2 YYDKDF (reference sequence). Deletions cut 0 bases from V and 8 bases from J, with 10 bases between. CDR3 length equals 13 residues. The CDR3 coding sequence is TGTGCCACCAGCAGAGACCCCGAGGGAGGCTACACCTTC. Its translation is CATSRDPEGGYTF.

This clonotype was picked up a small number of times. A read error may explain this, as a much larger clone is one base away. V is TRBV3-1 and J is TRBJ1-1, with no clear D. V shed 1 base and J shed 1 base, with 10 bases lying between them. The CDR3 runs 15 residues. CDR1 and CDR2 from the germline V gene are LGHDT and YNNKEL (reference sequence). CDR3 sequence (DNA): TGTGCCAGCAGCCAAGTACGACTGGCGAACACTGAAGCTTTCTTT. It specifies CASSQVRLANTEAFF.

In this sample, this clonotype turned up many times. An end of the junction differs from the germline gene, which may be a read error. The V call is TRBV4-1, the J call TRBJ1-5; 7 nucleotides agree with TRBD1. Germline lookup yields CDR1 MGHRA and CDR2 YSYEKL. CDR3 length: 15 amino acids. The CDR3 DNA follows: TGCGCCAGCAGCCTAACAGGGGACGGCAATCAGCTCCAGCATTTT. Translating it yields CASSLTGDGNQLQHF.

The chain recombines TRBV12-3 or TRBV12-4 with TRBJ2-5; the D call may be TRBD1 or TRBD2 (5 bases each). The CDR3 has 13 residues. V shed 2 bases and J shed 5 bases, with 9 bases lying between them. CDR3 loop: CASSLSGSETQYF. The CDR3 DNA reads TGTGCCAGCAGTTTATCAGGGAGCGAGACCCAGTACTTC.

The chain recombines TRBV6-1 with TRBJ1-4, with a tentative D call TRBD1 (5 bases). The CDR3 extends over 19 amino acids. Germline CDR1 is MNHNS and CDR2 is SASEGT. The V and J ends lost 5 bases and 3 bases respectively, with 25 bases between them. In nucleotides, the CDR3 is TGTGCCAGCAGTACCCACCGAGCGGACACAAGGCGGCCTAATGAAAAACTGTTTTTT. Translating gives CASSTHRADTRRPNEKLFF.

The CDR3 sequence is CASSYSSGDSYEQYF. CDR3 coding DNA: TGTGCCAGCAGTTACTCTAGCGGAGACTCCTACGAGCAGTACTTC. This rearrangement joins TRBV6-2 or TRBV6-3 to TRBJ2-7; perhaps TRBD2 as D (6 bases). The germline V gene has CDR1 MNHEY and CDR2 SVGEGT. V was clipped by 0 bases and J by 0 bases, with 9 bases between them. The CDR3 length is 15 residues.

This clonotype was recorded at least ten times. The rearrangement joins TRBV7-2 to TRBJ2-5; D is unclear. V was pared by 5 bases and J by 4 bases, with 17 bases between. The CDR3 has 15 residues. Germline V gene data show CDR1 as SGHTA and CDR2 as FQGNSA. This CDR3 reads CASSPQTGFGETQYF. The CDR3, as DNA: TGTGCCAGCAGCCCGCAGACTGGGTTCGGAGAGACCCAGTACTTC.

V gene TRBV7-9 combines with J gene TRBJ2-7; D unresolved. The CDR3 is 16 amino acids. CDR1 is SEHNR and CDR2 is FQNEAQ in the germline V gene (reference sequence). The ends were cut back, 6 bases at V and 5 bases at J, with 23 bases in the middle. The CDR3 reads CASRPNWAKRKNEQYF. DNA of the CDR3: TGTGCCAGCAGACCGAACTGGGCCAAACGAAAGAACGAGCAGTACTTC.

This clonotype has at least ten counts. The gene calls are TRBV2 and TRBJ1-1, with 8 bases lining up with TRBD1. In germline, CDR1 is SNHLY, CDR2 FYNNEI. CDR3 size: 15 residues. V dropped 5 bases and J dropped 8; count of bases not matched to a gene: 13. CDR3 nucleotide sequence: TGTGCCAGCAGTCCGCCTTTGGGCAGGGGGCTGGAAGCTTTCTTT. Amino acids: CASSPPLGRGLEAFF.

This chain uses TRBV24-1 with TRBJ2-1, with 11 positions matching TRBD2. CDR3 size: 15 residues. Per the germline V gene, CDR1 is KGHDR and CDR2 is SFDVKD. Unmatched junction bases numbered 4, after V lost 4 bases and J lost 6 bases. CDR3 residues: CATSDLAGGRNEQFF. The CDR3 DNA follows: TGTGCCACCAGTGACCTAGCGGGAGGTCGCAATGAGCAGTTCTTC.

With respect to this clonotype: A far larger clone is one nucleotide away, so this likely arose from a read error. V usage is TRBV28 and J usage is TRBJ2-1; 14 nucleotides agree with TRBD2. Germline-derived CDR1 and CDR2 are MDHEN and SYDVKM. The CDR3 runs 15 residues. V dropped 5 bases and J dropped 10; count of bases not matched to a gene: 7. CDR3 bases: TGTGCCAGCAGTGGACTAGCGGGAGGAGAGGGCGAGCAGTTCTTC. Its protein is CASSGLAGGEGEQFF.